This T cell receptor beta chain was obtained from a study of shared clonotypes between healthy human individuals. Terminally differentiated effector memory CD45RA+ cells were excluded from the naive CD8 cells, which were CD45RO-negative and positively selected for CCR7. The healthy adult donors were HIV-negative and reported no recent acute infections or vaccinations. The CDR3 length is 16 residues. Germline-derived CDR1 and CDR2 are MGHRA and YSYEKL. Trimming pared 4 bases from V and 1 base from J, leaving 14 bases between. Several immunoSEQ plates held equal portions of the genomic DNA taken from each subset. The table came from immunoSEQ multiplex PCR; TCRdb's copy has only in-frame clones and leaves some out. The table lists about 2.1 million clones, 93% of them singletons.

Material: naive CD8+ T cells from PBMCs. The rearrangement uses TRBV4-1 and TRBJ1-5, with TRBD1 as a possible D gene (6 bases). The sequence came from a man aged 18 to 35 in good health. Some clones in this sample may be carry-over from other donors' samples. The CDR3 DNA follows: TGCGCCAGCAGCCTCCGGGAAGGGACAAGCAATCAGCCCCAGCATTTT. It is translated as CASSLREGTSNQPQHF.